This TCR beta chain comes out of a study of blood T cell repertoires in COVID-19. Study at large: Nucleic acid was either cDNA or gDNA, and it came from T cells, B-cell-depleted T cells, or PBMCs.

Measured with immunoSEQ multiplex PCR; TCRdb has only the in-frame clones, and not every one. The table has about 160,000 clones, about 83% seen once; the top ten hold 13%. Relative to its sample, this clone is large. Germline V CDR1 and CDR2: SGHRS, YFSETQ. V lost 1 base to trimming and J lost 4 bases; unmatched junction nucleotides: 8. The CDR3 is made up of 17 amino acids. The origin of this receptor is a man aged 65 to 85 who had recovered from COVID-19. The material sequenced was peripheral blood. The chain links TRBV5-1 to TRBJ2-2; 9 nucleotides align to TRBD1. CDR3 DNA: TGCGCCAGCAGCTTGTTCTCGGACAGGGGTCTCACCGGGGAGCTGTTTTTT. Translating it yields CASSLFSDRGLTGELFF.